The clone carrying this T cell receptor beta chain was counted between two and nine times. The antigen remains undetermined. In the ophthalmopathy cohort, Clinical Activity Score was at least 3, NOSPECS grade at least 4, and duration under 3 months. Those patients with uncontrolled infection, other autoimmune disease, pregnancy or lactation were excluded. This sample holds PBMCs from roughly 10 ml fresh peripheral blood. V was pared by 1 base and J by 3 bases, with 12 bases between. The CDR3 has 15 amino acids. Germline-derived CDR1 and CDR2 are MGHRA and YSYEKL. This entry comes from a study of T cells in Graves' hyperthyroidism and ophthalmopathy. Regarding the study as a whole: Model-based prediction identified ophthalmopathy a median around 6.7 months prior to its onset.

It was RNA transcripts that yielded the amplified TCR beta CDR3 regions. Primed by the HTBI set, a first-round RT-PCR was run on the TCR CDR3. TCRdb ran MiXCR on the multiplex PCR reads and lists one entry per CDR3 protein. The repertoire holds some 350,000 distinct CDR3 sequences, with roughly an eighth as singletons. The source is a woman aged 40 to 49 with Graves' ophthalmopathy. The V gene is TRBV4-1, the J gene TRBJ1-2; D unclear. Source material: blood. Written as DNA, the CDR3 is TGCGCCAGCAGCCAAGTAATCCAGGCCCACTATGGCTACACCTTC. This gives the protein CASSQVIQAHYGYTF.